The 24 T cell receptor beta chains presented below share a single source sample, sequenced in a study of cytomegalovirus exposure and HLA in healthy donors. Amplification used 60 Vbeta primers and 13 Jbeta primers. Repertoires were generated with immunoSEQ multiplex PCR, while TCRdb's copy carries only in-frame clones and drops some. Altogether 150,000 to 180,000 clones are present, roughly 80% being singletons, with the ten largest covering about 4%. The material sequenced was PBMCs. The receptors originated from a woman in her thirties or forties in good health and CMV-seronegative.

The chain combines TRBV10-3 with TRBJ1-2; 7 nucleotides align to TRBD1. The V and J ends lost 2 bases and 7 bases, in that order; junction bases with no gene match: 7. CDR3 size: 14 residues. CDR1 and CDR2 (germline): ENHRY, SYGVKD. CDR3 sequence: CAISEPTGMGGYTF. CDR3 DNA sequence: TGTGCCATCAGTGAGCCGACAGGGATGGGTGGCTACACCTTC.

The V call is TRBV5-6, the J call TRBJ2-7; perhaps TRBD2 as D (6 bases). V dropped 3 bases and J dropped 1 base, with 11 bases sitting between them. Germline CDR1 is SGHDT and CDR2 is YYEEEE. This CDR3 has 14 amino acids. CDR3 residues: CASSYGTSSYEQYF. The CDR3 region has the DNA TGTGCCAGCAGCTATGGGACTTCTTCCTACGAGCAGTACTTC.

The chain links TRBV19 to TRBJ1-5; perhaps TRBD1 as D (6 bases). V was shortened by 7 bases and J by 5 bases, with 21 bases between the two germline ends. Germline lookup yields CDR1 LNHDA and CDR2 SQIVND (reference sequence). This CDR3 contains 16 residues. The CDR3 nucleotides read TGTGCCAGTACCGGTGTAAGGGACATGGGTCATCAGCCCCAGCATTTT. It yields the protein CASTGVRDMGHQPQHF.

The chain's CDR3 is CASSEDWFEETQYF. The CDR3 DNA is TGTGCCAGCAGTGAGGACTGGTTTGAAGAGACCCAGTACTTC. The J gene is TRBJ2-5, the V gene TRBV2; D might be TRBD2 (5 bases). The CDR3 has 14 residues. Germline CDR1 SNHLY, CDR2 FYNNEI. V lost 3 bases and J lost 3, with 11 bases in between.

This chain links TRBV19 with TRBJ2-1; 10 nucleotides match TRBD1. Germline CDR1 LNHDA, CDR2 SQIVND (reference sequence). The trim removed 3 bases at V and 8 bases at J, leaving 16 bases unmatched. The length of the CDR3 is 18 residues. The CDR3 protein is CASSIIGQGVRVVDEQFF. DNA of the CDR3: TGTGCCAGTAGTATTATTGGACAGGGGGTTAGGGTCGTTGATGAGCAGTTCTTC.

The CDR3 reads CASSLYRRGNTEAFF. The CDR3 DNA sequence: TGTGCCAGCAGTCTCTACCGTAGGGGCAACACTGAAGCTTTCTTT. The chain carries TRBV6-1 and TRBJ1-1; tentatively, D is TRBD1 (5 bases). This CDR3 region has 15 residues. V lost 5 bases and J 2 bases, leaving 15 bases between the germline ends. Germline CDR1 and CDR2: MNHNS and SASEGT.

The rearrangement links TRBV27 to TRBJ1-2; possibly TRBD1 for D (5 bases). Germline CDR1 reads MNHEY; CDR2 reads SMNVEV (reference sequence). V was cut by 3 bases and J by 4 bases, with 9 bases left in between. CDR3 size: 13 residues. CDR3 DNA sequence: TGTGCCAGCAGTTTGGGGGGAGGCTATGGCTACACCTTC. This encodes CASSLGGGYGYTF.

The chain joins TRBV15 to TRBJ1-1; D might be TRBD1 (5 bases). The CDR3 loop spans 14 amino acids. Germline CDR1 reads LNHNV; CDR2 reads YYDKDF (reference sequence). V dropped 0 bases and J dropped 8 bases, with 13 bases sitting between them. The CDR3 DNA reads as TGTGCCACCAGCAGAGAGCAGGAGGGGCCCGAAGCTTTCTTT. The encoded protein is CATSREQEGPEAFF.

The gene calls are TRBV10-3 and TRBJ2-6, with D uncertain. Germline CDR1 is ENHRY and CDR2 is SYGVKD. V lost 7 bases, J lost 0 bases, and 4 bases lay in between. The CDR3 runs to 13 residues. DNA for the CDR3: TGTGCCATCACCCGCTCTGGGGCCAACGTCCTGACTTTC. It is translated as CAITRSGANVLTF.

The rearrangement joins TRBV6-5 to TRBJ2-1; TRBD2 matches at 11 bases. The trim removed 6 bases at V and 3 bases at J, leaving 4 bases unmatched. CDR3 length: 15 amino acids. From germline, CDR1 is MNHEY and CDR2 SVGAGI. The chain's CDR3 is CASSRGLADYNEQFF. CDR3 nucleotide sequence: TGTGCCAGCAGCAGGGGACTAGCGGACTACAATGAGCAGTTCTTC.

The chain joins TRBV30 to TRBJ2-7, with D tentatively TRBD2 (5 bases). In germline, CDR1 is GTSNPN, CDR2 SVGIG (reference sequence). V dropped 0 bases and J dropped 9 bases, with 9 bases sitting between them. This CDR3 has 11 amino acids. The CDR3 nucleotides are TGTGCCTGGAGTGTAGGGAGTGTGCAGTACTTC. It codes for CAWSVGSVQYF.

This chain links TRBV2 with TRBJ1-2; TRBD1 matches at 10 bases. This CDR3 spans 14 amino acids. Germline V gives CDR1 SNHLY, CDR2 FYNNEI. V shed 6 bases, J shed 8 bases, and the junction held 9 bases outside the gene matches. The CDR3 nucleotides read TGTGCCAGCAGGACGACAGGGGGCGCGGGAGGCTACACCTTC. Translating gives CASRTTGGAGGYTF.

The V call is TRBV6-5, the J call TRBJ2-7, with 8 bases aligning to TRBD1. The CDR3 loop spans 12 amino acids. V lost 6 bases to trimming and J lost 6 bases; unmatched junction nucleotides: 4. In germline, CDR1 is MNHEY, CDR2 SVGAGI. The CDR3 bases are TGTGCCAGCAGGTTACAGGGGGGCGAGCAGTACTTC. The encoded protein is CASRLQGGEQYF.

The gene calls are TRBV6-4 and TRBJ1-2; 11 bases are a match to TRBD1. The CDR3 covers 13 residues. Unmatched junction bases numbered 5, after V lost 6 bases and J lost 8 bases. Germline lookup yields CDR1 MRHNA and CDR2 SNTAGT. CDR3 in amino acids: CASSPDRGQGYTF. CDR3 DNA: TGTGCCAGCAGCCCGGACAGGGGGCAAGGCTACACCTTC.

The chain couples TRBV19 to TRBJ1-2; a weak D match, TRBD1 (6 bases). V gave up 7 bases and J gave up 5 bases, with 14 bases separating them. CDR3 size: 13 residues. Germline CDR1 is LNHDA and CDR2 is SQIVND (reference sequence). CDR3 in DNA: TGTGCCAGTACCTTCATGAGGGGGTATGGCTACACCTTC. Amino acids: CASTFMRGYGYTF.

V and J are TRBV2 and TRBJ1-1; D perhaps matches TRBD1 (6 bases). With 10 bases removed from V and 3 bases from J, the gap between germline ends came to 18 bases. The CDR3 runs 14 residues. Looked up from germline, CDR1 is SNHLY and CDR2 is FYNNEI. The CDR3 DNA reads TGTGCCACAAGAGCACAGGGAGGGGACACTGAAGCTTTCTTT. Its translation is CATRAQGGDTEAFF.

The chain is built from TRBV4-3 and TRBJ2-1; TRBD2 aligns across 9 bases. Per the germline V gene, CDR1 is LGHNA and CDR2 is YSLEER. The CDR3 sequence is 11 residues long. The CDR3 region has the DNA TGCGGGCGGGGGGGACACAATGAGCAGTTCTTC. As protein: CGRGGHNEQFF.

The chain carries TRBV27 and TRBJ1-5; unclear D gene. The CDR3 totals 16 residues. The germline V gene encodes CDR1 MNHEY and CDR2 SMNVEV (reference sequence). V dropped 2 bases and J dropped 1 base, with 12 bases sitting between them. This CDR3 is CASSLMQAGSNQPQHF. CDR3 DNA: TGTGCCAGCAGTTTAATGCAGGCGGGGAGCAATCAGCCCCAGCATTTT.

This clone was seen a few times. The chain is built from TRBV10-2 and TRBJ1-3; D unclear. Looked up from germline, CDR1 is WSHSY and CDR2 is SAAADI. The CDR3 spans 17 residues. Between the trimmed V and J ends, which lost 5 bases and 0 bases, there was a span of 17 bases. CDR3: CASSPNPDGVSGNTIYF. The DNA of the CDR3 is TGCGCCAGCAGTCCGAACCCGGACGGGGTCTCTGGAAACACCATATATTTT.

J is TRBJ2-3 and V is TRBV7-6; 7 bases are a match to TRBD2. This CDR3 has 15 amino acids. V was pared by 6 bases and J by 5 bases, with 11 bases of the junction left unmatched. Germline assignment: CDR1 SGHVS and CDR2 FNYEAQ. The CDR3 coding sequence is TGTGCCAGCAGGGCCGGGGCGGGACTAAGAGATACGCAGTATTTT. Translated, it gives CASRAGAGLRDTQYF.

The chain links TRBV20-1 to TRBJ1-4, with D possibly TRBD1 on 5 matching bases. Germline V CDR1 and CDR2: DFQATT, SNEGSKA (reference sequence). CDR3 length: 10 amino acids. Trimming pared 6 bases from V and 6 bases from J, leaving 5 bases between. DNA for the CDR3: TGCAGTGCAGGGGATGAAAAACTGTTTTTT. It encodes CSAGDEKLFF.

The chain combines TRBV9 with TRBJ2-1; 7 bases line up with TRBD1. This CDR3 is 12 amino acids long. J gave up 9 bases and V 3 bases, and 3 bases lay outside the gene matches. Per germline, CDR1 SGDLS and CDR2 YYNGEE. For the CDR3, the DNA is TGTGCCAGCAGCGCCGACAGGGCTGAGCAGTTCTTC. Residues: CASSADRAEQFF.

The rearrangement links TRBV6-1 to TRBJ1-1; 9 bases are shared with TRBD1. V trimming: 7 bases; J trimming: 4 bases; junction bases outside the gene matches: 7. The CDR3 loop spans 14 amino acids. The V gene's germline CDR1 is MNHNS and CDR2 SASEGT. CDR3 sequence reads: CASTYRGRGTEAFF. CDR3 in DNA: TGTGCCAGCACCTACAGGGGGCGAGGCACTGAAGCTTTCTTT.

The chain links TRBV11-3 to TRBJ1-4; no clear D. Germline V gives CDR1 SGHNT, CDR2 YENEEA. Trimming took off 1 base at V and 7 bases at J, with 7 bases between the two ends. The CDR3 extends over 13 amino acids. The CDR3 loop is CASSLGEGEKLFF. Here the CDR3 DNA reads TGTGCCAGCAGCTTAGGGGAGGGTGAAAAACTGTTTTTT.